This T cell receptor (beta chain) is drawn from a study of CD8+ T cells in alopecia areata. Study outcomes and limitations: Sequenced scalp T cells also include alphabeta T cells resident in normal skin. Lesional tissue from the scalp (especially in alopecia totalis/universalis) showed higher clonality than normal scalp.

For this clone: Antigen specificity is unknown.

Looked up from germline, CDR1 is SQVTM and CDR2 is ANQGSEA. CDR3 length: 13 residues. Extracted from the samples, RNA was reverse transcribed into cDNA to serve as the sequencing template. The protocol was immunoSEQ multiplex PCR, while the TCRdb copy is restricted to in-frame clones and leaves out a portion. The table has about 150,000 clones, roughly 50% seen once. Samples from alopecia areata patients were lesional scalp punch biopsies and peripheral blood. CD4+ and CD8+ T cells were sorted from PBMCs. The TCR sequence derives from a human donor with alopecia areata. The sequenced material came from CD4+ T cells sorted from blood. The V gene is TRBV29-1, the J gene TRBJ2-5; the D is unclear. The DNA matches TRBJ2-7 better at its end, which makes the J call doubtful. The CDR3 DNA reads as TGCAGCGTTGCGGACCGAGGCTCCTACGAGCAGTACTTC. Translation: CSVADRGSYEQYF.